This passage covers 25 T cell receptor beta chains from one sample sequenced in a study of blood T cell repertoires in COVID-19. This table comes from immunoSEQ multiplex PCR, and its TCRdb copy is limited to in-frame clones, with some not included. The sample lists a few hundred thousand clones, about nine tenths seen once, with 2.5% to 3% in the top ten. The source material was PBMCs or T cells enriched from blood (not recorded which). Every receptor here comes from a woman aged 45 to 65 who had been exposed to COVID-19.

The chain couples TRBV7-2 to TRBJ2-7; possibly TRBD2 for D (6 bases). This CDR3 is built from 14 residues. Germline-derived CDR1 and CDR2 are SGHTA and FQGNSA. V lost 5 bases, J lost 7 bases, and 18 bases lay in between. CDR3 sequence: CASSPGRSLGEQYF. The CDR3 DNA sequence: TGTGCCAGCAGCCCAGGGAGGTCCCTGGGGGAGCAGTACTTC.

V gene TRBV5-4 combines with J gene TRBJ1-2, with 8 bases identical to TRBD1. The V and J ends lost 4 bases and 4 bases, in that order; junction bases with no gene match: 9. CDR1 is SGHNT, CDR2 YYREEE, per germline (reference sequence). The length of the CDR3 is 15 residues. CDR3 amino acids: CASSQDREVIYGYTF. As DNA, the CDR3 is TGTGCCAGCAGCCAGGACAGGGAGGTGATCTATGGCTACACCTTC.

The chain couples TRBV5-1 to TRBJ1-5; perhaps TRBD1 as D (5 bases). Germline CDR1 and CDR2: SGHRS and YFSETQ. V was clipped by 5 bases and J by 3 bases, with 15 bases between them. CDR3 length: 15 residues. CDR3 DNA sequence: TGCGCCAGCAGGTTCGGAGGGGCAGACAATCAGCCCCAGCATTTT. The encoded protein is CASRFGGADNQPQHF. The entire variable domain, with the rest obtained from reference TRBV5-1 and TRBJ1-5, is as follows: KAGVTQTPRYLIKTRGQQVTLSCSPISGHRSVSWYQQTPGQGLQFLFEYFSETQRNKGNFPGRFSGRQFSNSRSEMNVSTLELGDSALYLCASRFGGADNQPQHFGDGTRLSIL.

The J gene is TRBJ1-4, the V gene TRBV18; D remains unclear. Germline V CDR1 and CDR2: KGHSH, LQKENI. The V end lost 5 bases, the J end lost 7 bases, and 8 bases lay between the germline ends. This CDR3 comprises 12 residues. The CDR3 DNA is TGTGCCAGCTCAGCTAGTGGTGAAAAACTGTTTTTT. It codes for CASSASGEKLFF.

The V gene is TRBV20-1, the J gene TRBJ1-2; D gene ambiguous. The CDR3 extends over 13 amino acids. V shed 3 bases and J shed 1 base, with 9 bases lying between them. Germline assignment: CDR1 DFQATT and CDR2 SNEGSKA (reference sequence). Here the CDR3 DNA reads TGCAGTGCTAGTTCACAGAATAACTATGGCTACACCTTC. It is translated as CSASSQNNYGYTF.

As to this clone: At one boundary the junction diverges from the germline segment, which might be a read error. The CDR3 DNA sequence: TGTACCAGCAGCTTGACAGGGGAGAACACTGAAGCTTTCTTT. Amino acids: CTSSLTGENTEAFF. The V gene is TRBV5-5, the J gene TRBJ1-1; 8 nucleotides agree with TRBD1. The CDR3 runs 14 residues. CDR1 and CDR2 (germline): SGHKS, YYEKEE (reference sequence).

This chain connects TRBV5-1 to TRBJ2-7; TRBD1 is a possible D gene (5 bases). CDR1 and CDR2 from the germline V gene are SGHRS and YFSETQ. This CDR3 has 14 residues. V was trimmed by 0 bases and J by 7 bases, leaving 14 bases between them. The CDR3 DNA follows: TGCGCCAGCAGCTTGGACCCAGGGCCGGGTGAGCAGTACTTC. Protein: CASSLDPGPGEQYF.

The chain joins TRBV5-1 to TRBJ1-5; tentative D call: TRBD1 (5 bases). Germline-derived CDR1 and CDR2 are SGHRS and YFSETQ. The CDR3 totals 13 residues. V was pared by 5 bases and J by 6 bases, with 12 bases between. The CDR3, as DNA: TGCGCCAGCAGATCGGGGGATCGTCAGCCCCAGCATTTT. It is translated as CASRSGDRQPQHF. Looking up the rest from reference TRBV5-1 and TRBJ1-5 gives the full variable domain: KAGVTQTPRYLIKTRGQQVTLSCSPISGHRSVSWYQQTPGQGLQFLFEYFSETQRNKGNFPGRFSGRQFSNSRSEMNVSTLELGDSALYLCASRSGDRQPQHFGDGTRLSIL.

V and J are TRBV10-3 and TRBJ2-6; tentatively, D is TRBD1 (6 bases). CDR1 is ENHRY, CDR2 SYGVKD, per germline. There are 17 residues in the CDR3. The CDR3 nucleotides read TGTGCATCTAGCCCTCCTCAGGGGCAATCTGGGGCCAACGTCCTGACTTTC. Protein product: CASSPPQGQSGANVLTF.

In DNA, the CDR3 is TGTGCCTGGGGGACAGGGGGAATTAATCAAGGCTACACCTTC. Its translation is CAWGTGGINQGYTF. The chain couples TRBV30 to TRBJ1-2, with TRBD1 matching over 11 bases. This CDR3 is 14 amino acids long. Germline V gene lookup returns CDR1 GTSNPN and CDR2 SVGIG (reference sequence). After removal of 5 bases from V and 8 bases from J, the junction contained 10 bases not matched to a gene.

The chain couples TRBV28 to TRBJ1-1; 7 bases align to TRBD1. Germline CDR1 and CDR2: MDHEN and SYDVKM. V lost 6 bases and J lost 1; bases outside the gene matches: 8. The CDR3 totals 15 residues. In nucleotides, the CDR3 is TGTGCCAGCAGGAGGCGGGGACAGCCGAACACTGAAGCTTTCTTT. Its protein product is CASRRRGQPNTEAFF.

This rearrangement joins TRBV12-3 or TRBV12-4 to TRBJ2-3; unclear D gene. Trimming shortened V by 8 bases and J by 2 bases, and 8 bases separated the two germline ends. The CDR3 sequence is 12 residues long. The CDR3 DNA sequence: TGTGCCAGCTTCGGGTACACAGATACGCAGTATTTT. It yields the protein CASFGYTDTQYF.

The chain employs TRBV6-4 and TRBJ1-5; 7 positions agree with TRBD1. The CDR3 has 13 amino acids. Germline CDR1 and CDR2: MRHNA and SNTAGT. The trim removed 6 bases at V and 5 bases at J, leaving 4 bases unmatched. The CDR3 protein is CASSADRDQPQHF. The CDR3 DNA reads TGTGCCAGCAGCGCTGACAGGGATCAGCCCCAGCATTTT.

The V gene is TRBV7-2, the J gene TRBJ1-1; the D is unclear. V was pared by 2 bases and J by 0 bases, with 7 bases between. Germline values: CDR1 SGHTA, CDR2 FQGNSA. The CDR3 contains 14 residues. DNA for the CDR3: TGTGCCAGCAGCTTAAGGCGGGTGAACACTGAAGCTTTCTTT. Translated, it gives CASSLRRVNTEAFF.

V and J are TRBV30 and TRBJ1-5; 7 positions agree with TRBD1. V gave up 2 bases and J gave up 2 bases; unmatched junction bases: 12. The CDR3 has 17 residues. The germline CDR1 and CDR2 sequences are GTSNPN and SVGIG (reference sequence). CDR3 DNA: TGTGCCTGGAGTCCTAGAGGGGGAACAGGGGGCAATCAGCCCCAGCATTTT. Translated, it gives CAWSPRGGTGGNQPQHF.

V and J are TRBV28 and TRBJ1-6, with a weak D call TRBD1 (5 bases). V lost 7 bases and J 7 bases, leaving 11 bases between the germline ends. The CDR3 has 13 residues. Germline V gene lookup returns CDR1 MDHEN and CDR2 SYDVKM. Here the CDR3 DNA reads TGTGCCAGCATCCGACGGGGGAATTCACCCCTCCACTTT. Its protein is CASIRRGNSPLHF.

V is TRBV27 and J is TRBJ2-7; D unclear. The length of the CDR3 is 13 residues. V lost 2 bases, J lost 3 bases, and 8 bases lay in between. Germline V gene data show CDR1 as MNHEY and CDR2 as SMNVEV (reference sequence). This chain's CDR3 is CASSLGTHYEQYF. Here the CDR3 DNA reads TGTGCCAGCAGTTTAGGCACCCACTACGAGCAGTACTTC.

CDR3 nucleotide sequence: TGTGCCAGCAGCGTAGCCTCCGGAGGGCAGGAGACCCAGTACTTC. Its translation is CASSVASGGQETQYF. The chain couples TRBV9 to TRBJ2-5, with D tentatively TRBD2 (6 bases). Germline loops: CDR1 SGDLS, CDR2 YYNGEE. CDR3 length equals 15 residues. The germline V and J ends were trimmed by 0 bases and 5 bases, with 14 bases remaining between them.

This sequence joins TRBV5-4 and TRBJ1-1; the D gene is possibly TRBD1 (5 bases). The CDR3 is 14 residues long. Trimming shortened V by 3 bases and J by 4 bases, and 13 bases separated the two germline ends. Per germline, CDR1 SGHNT and CDR2 YYREEE (reference sequence). CDR3 nucleotides: TGTGCCAGCAGCTCCACAGGACCCCGCACTGAAGCTTTCTTT. This gives the protein CASSSTGPRTEAFF.

V is TRBV18 and J is TRBJ2-2; weak D call: TRBD2 (5 bases). Germline V gives CDR1 KGHSH, CDR2 LQKENI. The CDR3 contains 15 residues. V was cut by 8 bases and J by 3 bases, with 16 bases left in between. CDR3 loop: CASDTGVTHTGELFF. In DNA form, the CDR3 reads TGTGCCAGCGATACCGGGGTCACCCACACCGGGGAGCTGTTTTTT.

CDR3 nucleotides: TGTGCCAGCTCACCACAAGGGGGCAACACTGAAGCTTTCTTT. Its translation is CASSPQGGNTEAFF. The chain uses TRBV18 and TRBJ1-1; 7 bases agree with TRBD1. V trimming: 1 base; J trimming: 2 bases; junction bases outside the gene matches: 1. Germline-derived CDR1 and CDR2 are KGHSH and LQKENI. The CDR3 consists of 14 residues.

The rearrangement links TRBV27 to TRBJ2-5, with D possibly TRBD2 on 6 matching bases. The CDR3 runs to 14 residues. V lost 5 bases, J lost 5 bases, and 15 bases lay in between. Germline values: CDR1 MNHEY, CDR2 SMNVEV (reference sequence). The chain's CDR3 is CASSRGWGVETQYF. In DNA, the CDR3 is TGTGCCAGCAGTCGGGGGTGGGGTGTGGAGACCCAGTACTTC.

This chain uses TRBV3-1 (or the pseudogene TRBV3-2) with TRBJ2-2, with D possibly being TRBD2 (7 bases). Germline assignment: CDR1 LGHDT and CDR2 YNNKEL (reference sequence). The CDR3 runs to 15 residues. Trimming cost V 4 bases and J 3 bases, with 12 bases left between them. CDR3 sequence reads: CASSRGGVDTGELFF. The CDR3 nucleotides are TGTGCCAGCAGCCGAGGGGGGGTGGACACCGGGGAGCTGTTTTTT.

This chain links TRBV10-3 with TRBJ1-3; a weak D match, TRBD1 (5 bases). V lost 5 bases to trimming and J lost 0 bases, with 14 bases between them. This CDR3 is 16 amino acids long. Germline CDR1 and CDR2: ENHRY and SYGVKD. The CDR3 DNA sequence: TGTGCCATCAGTAAGGGACTCACGAGCTCTGGAAACACCATATATTTT. Translating gives CAISKGLTSSGNTIYF.

V is TRBV6-5 and J is TRBJ2-1; 8 positions match TRBD1. CDR3 size: 13 residues. With V trimmed by 4 bases and J by 6 bases, 2 bases remained unmatched. Per the germline V gene, CDR1 is MNHEY and CDR2 is SVGAGI. This CDR3 is CASSLDRVNEQFF. The CDR3 DNA reads as TGTGCCAGCAGTTTGGACAGGGTCAATGAGCAGTTCTTC.